This T cell receptor beta chain was sequenced in a study of T-cell reconstitution after alpha-beta-depleted transplantation in children. Study-wide results and caveats: Surviving recipient T cells and intrathymic progenitors accounted for some patients' high TCRbeta diversity at day 60. Once a year had passed after transplant, T-cell counts and diversity came mostly from newly produced T cells. Several hundred expanded graft clones reportedly gave rise to the alpha-beta T cells present about two months after transplant.

CDR1 is DFQATT and CDR2 is SNEGSKA in the germline V gene (reference sequence). The CDR3 contains 15 residues. Worth noting for this clonotype: Its matching antigen is unknown. Possible read error: a much larger clone is one base away.

Preparing the TCRbeta library involved the use of unique molecular identifiers. One entry per CDR3 protein results from TCRdb running MiXCR on the PCR reads. The table lists 540,000 or so distinct CDR3 sequences, more than 20% of them singletons, with around an eighth in the top ten. The clonotype originates from a boy under two years old who had a stem cell transplant for acute myeloid leukemia, so the T cells may come from the graft donor. The sequenced sample was PBMCs, mostly from graft donor cells, obtained 360 days after TCRalphabeta/CD19-depleted stem cell transplant. The rearrangement joins TRBV20-1 to TRBJ2-7, with a weak D call TRBD1 (6 bases). CDR3 in amino acids: CCARDLVGAPLEQYF. In nucleotides, the CDR3 is TGCTGTGCTAGAGATCTCGTGGGGGCTCCCCTCGAGCAGTACTTC.